This T cell receptor beta chain is drawn from a study of CD8+ T cells in alopecia areata. Study information: Treated patients were dosed with oral tofacitinib, taking 5 to 10 mg twice daily. Tofacitinib treatment spanned 6 to 18 months, with 6 months off drug afterward. Study-wide results and limits: Unlike in mice, where it was clearer, TCR sharing across patients was less clear, possibly HLA-related.

This clone has a single count. Its specificity is unknown. Researchers gathered lesional scalp punch biopsies and peripheral blood from patients with alopecia areata. Extraction and reverse transcription of RNA yielded cDNA as the sequencing template. Data came from immunoSEQ multiplex PCR; TCRdb stores just in-frame clones and leaves some out. The table has 110,000 to 150,000 clones, about three fifths seen once; the top ten hold under 6.5%. The germline gives CDR1 KGHSH, CDR2 LQKENI. The CDR3 is 15 residues long. V dropped 3 bases and J dropped 1; count of bases not matched to a gene: 2. The sequencing used CD4+ T cells sorted from blood, collected at week 0. The V gene is TRBV18, the J gene TRBJ1-5; 8 bases map to TRBD1. This sequence originates from a human donor with alopecia areata. The DNA for the CDR3 is TGTGCCAGCTCACCTCGGACAGGGAGCAATCAGCCCCAGCATTTT. Translated: CASSPRTGSNQPQHF.